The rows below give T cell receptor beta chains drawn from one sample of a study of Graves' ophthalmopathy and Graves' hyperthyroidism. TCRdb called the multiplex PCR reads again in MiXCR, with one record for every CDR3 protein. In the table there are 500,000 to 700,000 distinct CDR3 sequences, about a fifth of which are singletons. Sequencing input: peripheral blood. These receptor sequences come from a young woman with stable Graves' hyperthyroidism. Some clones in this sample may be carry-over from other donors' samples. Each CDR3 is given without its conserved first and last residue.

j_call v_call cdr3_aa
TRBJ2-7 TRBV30 AWSVISGYEQY
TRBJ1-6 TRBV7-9 ASSPTGGGNSPLH
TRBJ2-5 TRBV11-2 ASSPGQAYQETQY
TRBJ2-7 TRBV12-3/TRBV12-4 ASSLGTAGGEQY
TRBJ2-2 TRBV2 ASGLNRATNTGELF
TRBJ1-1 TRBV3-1 ASSQLQGTPEAF
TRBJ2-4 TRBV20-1 SARDRQLAKNIQY
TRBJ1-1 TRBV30 AWNPGQGIPEAF
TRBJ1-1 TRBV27 ASSLTARMNTEAF
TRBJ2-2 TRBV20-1 SAPEWNTGELF
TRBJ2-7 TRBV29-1 SILRTGGNEQY
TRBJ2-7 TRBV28 ASSQVAGQEHYEQY
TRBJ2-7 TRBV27 ASSLSGGGWSYEQY
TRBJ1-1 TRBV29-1 SVAQGANTEAF
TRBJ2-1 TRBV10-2 ASRRQGEDEQF
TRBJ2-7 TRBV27 ASSRQGVVGSYEQY
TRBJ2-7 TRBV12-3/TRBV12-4 ASSFLGAYEQY
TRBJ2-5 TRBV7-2 ASSLSTGRWAGVGTETQY
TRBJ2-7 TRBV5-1 ASSLLAQYYEQY
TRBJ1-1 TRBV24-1 ATSDPSRDKTETF
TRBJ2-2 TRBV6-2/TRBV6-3 ASRNSGRESGELF
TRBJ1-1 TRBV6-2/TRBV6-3 ASSYQPGKTEAF
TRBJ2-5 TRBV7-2 ASSRSQETQY
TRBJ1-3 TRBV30 AWSRLNTIY
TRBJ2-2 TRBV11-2 ASSSLRNTGELF
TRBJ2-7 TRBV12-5 ASGLYGPMTGESYEQY
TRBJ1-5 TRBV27 ASTSFTGNQPQH
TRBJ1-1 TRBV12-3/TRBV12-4 ASSGSSMNTEAF
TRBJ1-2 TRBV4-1 ASSQDGGRNYGYT
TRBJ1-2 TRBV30 AWSRNRGLEGYT
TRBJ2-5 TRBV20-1 SARRLARETQY
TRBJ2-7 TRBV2 ASSGLAGYYEQY
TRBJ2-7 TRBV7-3 ASSLRRVAPYEQY
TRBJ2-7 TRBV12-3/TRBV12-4 ASSRTGGVGYEQY
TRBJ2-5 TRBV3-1 ASSQVPGSAGETQY
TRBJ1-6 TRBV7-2 ASSLMDRALH
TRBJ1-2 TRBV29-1 SVGQTTNYGYT
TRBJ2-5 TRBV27 ASSFYPPSLDWEGETQY
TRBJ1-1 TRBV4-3 ASSQYSVNTEAF
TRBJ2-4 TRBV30 AWSRTINIQY
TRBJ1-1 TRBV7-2 ASSSQGVVSTEAF
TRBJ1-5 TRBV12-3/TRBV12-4 ASNGQGSNQPQH
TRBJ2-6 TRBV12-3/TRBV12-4 ASGPPPVSGANVLT
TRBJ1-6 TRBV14 ASSQDFRQRGNSPLH
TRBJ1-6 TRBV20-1 SARVPGSPLH
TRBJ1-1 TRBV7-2 ASSLRQGHTEAF
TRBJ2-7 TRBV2 VGRGETYEQY
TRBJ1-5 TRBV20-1 SARGQGDQPQH